The source of this T cell receptor beta chain is a study of blood T cell repertoires in COVID-19. Study in general: Acute and convalescent COVID-19 specimens originated in the United States, Italy and Spain.

This clone was seen a handful of times. There are 13 residues in the CDR3. V lost 4 bases, J lost 0 bases, and 6 bases lay in between. Germline CDR1 SNHLY, CDR2 FYNNEI. As originally analysed: Reference gene primer amplification yielded estimated nucleated cell counts. This table comes from immunoSEQ multiplex PCR, and its TCRdb copy is limited to in-frame clones, with some not included. V, J and clone size reflect that table, while D and trimming were determined from the DNA. Of under 200,000 clones listed, about 80% are singletons. This receptor was taken from a man between 70 and 80 years old with active or convalescent COVID-19. This chain joins TRBV2 and TRBJ1-1; no definite D call. The sequencing sample was made of peripheral blood. The CDR3 protein is CASSAVLNTEAFF. In DNA form, the CDR3 reads TGTGCCAGCAGTGCAGTCTTGAACACTGAAGCTTTCTTT.